Shown below are 14 T cell receptor beta chains from a single sample sequenced in a study of cytomegalovirus exposure and HLA in healthy donors. Sequencing used immunoSEQ multiplex PCR; TCRdb keeps in-frame clones, though not all of them. The repertoire holds about 160,000 clones, with about 90% as singletons. Sequenced sample: PBMCs. Source of these receptors: a woman aged 18 to 35 in good health and CMV-seropositive.

The chain couples TRBV2 to TRBJ1-2, with 10 bases aligning to TRBD1. Germline trimming cut 2 bases from V and 6 bases from J; bases unmatched to any gene: 6. This CDR3 has 15 residues. The germline gives CDR1 SNHLY, CDR2 FYNNEI. This chain's CDR3 is CASSESRTGGNGYTF. Here the CDR3 DNA reads TGTGCCAGCAGTGAATCGCGGACAGGGGGAAATGGCTACACCTTC. Variable domain in full (rest from reference TRBV2 and TRBJ1-2): EPEVTQTPSHQVTQMGQEVILRCVPISNHLYFYWYRQILGQKVEFLVSFYNNEISEKSEIFDDQFSVERPDGSNFTLKIRSTKLEDSAMYFCASSESRTGGNGYTFGSGTRLTVV.

The chain links TRBV7-2 to TRBJ2-3; D ambiguous. The V end was cut by 4 bases, the J end by 5 bases, with 13 bases between. CDR3 size: 14 residues. CDR1 and CDR2 from the germline V gene are SGHTA and FQGNSA. CDR3 residues: CASSSSRLGDTQYF. CDR3 sequence (DNA): TGTGCCAGCAGCTCATCCCGGCTAGGAGATACGCAGTATTTT. Variable domain in full (rest from reference TRBV7-2 and TRBJ2-3): GAGVSQSPSNKVTEKGKDVELRCDPISGHTALYWYRQSLGQGLEFLIYFQGNSAPDKSGLPSDRFSAERTGGSVSTLTIQRTQQEDSAVYLCASSSSRLGDTQYFGPGTRLTVL.

The rearrangement uses TRBV5-4 and TRBJ2-3; TRBD1 might be the D (6 bases). Trimming left V 3 bases short and J 2 bases short, with 13 bases between. CDR1 SGHNT and CDR2 YYREEE come from the germline V gene (reference sequence). The CDR3 consists of 15 residues. CDR3 sequence reads: CASSYPGTNTDTQYF. In DNA, the CDR3 is TGTGCCAGCAGCTACCCTGGGACAAACACAGATACGCAGTATTTT.

The chain employs TRBV4-3 and TRBJ2-7; TRBD1 aligns across 10 bases. Trimming took 4 bases from V and 6 from J; bases not matched to a gene: 9. Germline V gene data show CDR1 as LGHNA and CDR2 as YSLEER. The CDR3 extends over 15 amino acids. The CDR3 region is CASSLARDRGPEQYF. The CDR3 DNA reads as TGCGCCAGCAGCCTGGCGAGGGACAGGGGCCCCGAGCAGTACTTC.

The chain couples TRBV12-5 to TRBJ2-2; 8 bases are a match to TRBD1. This CDR3 spans 15 amino acids. The ends lost 6 bases at V and 1 base at J; junction bases unmatched: 4. Germline CDR1 is LGHNT and CDR2 is FRNRAP. CDR3 sequence reads: CASGRDRLNTGELFF. The CDR3 bases are TGTGCTAGTGGCCGGGACAGGTTGAACACCGGGGAGCTGTTTTTT.

The chain has TRBV2 and TRBJ1-5, with a weak D call TRBD1 (6 bases). Germline V gene sequence: CDR1 SNHLY, CDR2 FYNNEI. The CDR3 is 16 residues long. V was pared by 3 bases and J by 2 bases, with 14 bases between. The CDR3 loop is CASSDGGPAGNQPQHF. CDR3 coding DNA: TGTGCCAGCAGTGATGGGGGCCCGGCGGGCAATCAGCCCCAGCATTTT.

DNA for the CDR3: TGTGCCAGCAGCCAGAGGACTAGCTCCTACGAGCAGTACTTC. Translated: CASSQRTSSYEQYF. This rearrangement joins TRBV7-2 to TRBJ2-7, with 7 positions matching TRBD2. There are 14 residues in the CDR3. The J segment lost 0 bases and the V segment lost 5 bases, leaving 4 bases of the junction unmatched. CDR1 is SGHTA, CDR2 FQGNSA, per germline.

This clone occurred once. This chain connects TRBV6-5 to TRBJ1-3, with D possibly TRBD1 on 5 matching bases. Trimming removed 0 bases from V and 2 bases from J, with 8 bases in between. Germline V lookup: CDR1 MNHEY, CDR2 SVGAGI. CDR3 length: 15 residues. CDR3 nucleotides: TGTGCCAGCAGTTACTCCAGGGTGCCTGGAAACACCATATATTTT. Translating it yields CASSYSRVPGNTIYF.

The chain joins TRBV28 to TRBJ1-5; 10 positions agree with TRBD1. Germline V gene data show CDR1 as MDHEN and CDR2 as SYDVKM. V gave up 6 bases and J gave up 7 bases; unmatched junction bases: 12. This CDR3 is built from 16 residues. The CDR3 nucleotides are TGTGCCAGCAGACCAACGGGACAGGGGATCGGACAGCCCCAGCATTTT. It specifies CASRPTGQGIGQPQHF.

V usage is TRBV18 and J usage is TRBJ2-3, with 15 bases fitting TRBD2. Germline V CDR1 and CDR2: KGHSH, LQKENI. The CDR3 sequence is 15 residues long. With V trimmed by 5 bases and J by 4 bases, 1 base remained unmatched. The CDR3 sequence is CASSRTSGGADTQYF. The DNA for the CDR3 is TGTGCCAGCTCAAGGACTAGCGGGGGGGCAGATACGCAGTATTTT.

The chain recombines TRBV19 with TRBJ1-5, with D perhaps TRBD1 (6 bases). Trimming took 5 bases from V and 3 from J, leaving 17 bases between them. Germline CDR1 LNHDA, CDR2 SQIVND (reference sequence). The CDR3 totals 16 residues. The DNA for the CDR3 is TGTGCCAGTAGTTCACTCCCCGGACAGATCAATCAGCCCCAGCATTTT. Amino acid sequence: CASSSLPGQINQPQHF.

V and J are TRBV7-2 and TRBJ2-7, with TRBD2 identical over 7 bases. The ends lost 5 bases at V and 2 bases at J; junction bases unmatched: 9. The CDR3 is 15 residues long. Per germline, CDR1 SGHTA and CDR2 FQGNSA. As DNA, the CDR3 is TGTGCCAGCAGCCTTAGCGGGCCGGTCCCCTACGAGCAGTACTTC. Translating gives CASSLSGPVPYEQYF.

V usage is TRBV30 and J usage is TRBJ2-2, with D possibly matching TRBD1 (7 bases). This CDR3 region has 12 residues. V was clipped by 8 bases and J by 2 bases, with 9 bases between them. CDR1 GTSNPN and CDR2 SVGIG come from the germline V gene (reference sequence). This CDR3 reads CAGGGNTGELFF. In DNA form, the CDR3 reads TGTGCCGGAGGGGGCAACACCGGGGAGCTGTTTTTT.

The chain has TRBV9 and TRBJ2-2; D perhaps matches TRBD1 (6 bases). There are 12 residues in the CDR3. V lost 3 bases and J lost 6, with 6 bases in between. Germline CDR1 is SGDLS and CDR2 is YYNGEE. CDR3 loop: CASSAGAGELFF. CDR3 coding DNA: TGTGCCAGCAGCGCAGGGGCCGGGGAGCTGTTTTTT.